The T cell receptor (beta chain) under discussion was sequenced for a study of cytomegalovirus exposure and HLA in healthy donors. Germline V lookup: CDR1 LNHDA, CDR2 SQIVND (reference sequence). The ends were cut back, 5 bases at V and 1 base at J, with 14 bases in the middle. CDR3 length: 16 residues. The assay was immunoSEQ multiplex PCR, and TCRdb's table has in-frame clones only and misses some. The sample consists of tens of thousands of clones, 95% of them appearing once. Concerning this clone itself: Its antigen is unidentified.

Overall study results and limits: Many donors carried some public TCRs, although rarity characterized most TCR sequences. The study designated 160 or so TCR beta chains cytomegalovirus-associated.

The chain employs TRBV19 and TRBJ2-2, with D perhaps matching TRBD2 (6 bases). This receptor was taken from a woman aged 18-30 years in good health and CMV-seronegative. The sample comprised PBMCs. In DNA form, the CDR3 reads TGTGCCAGTAGTTTGGGACTTTCACAGAACACCGGGGAGCTGTTTTTT. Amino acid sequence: CASSLGLSQNTGELFF.